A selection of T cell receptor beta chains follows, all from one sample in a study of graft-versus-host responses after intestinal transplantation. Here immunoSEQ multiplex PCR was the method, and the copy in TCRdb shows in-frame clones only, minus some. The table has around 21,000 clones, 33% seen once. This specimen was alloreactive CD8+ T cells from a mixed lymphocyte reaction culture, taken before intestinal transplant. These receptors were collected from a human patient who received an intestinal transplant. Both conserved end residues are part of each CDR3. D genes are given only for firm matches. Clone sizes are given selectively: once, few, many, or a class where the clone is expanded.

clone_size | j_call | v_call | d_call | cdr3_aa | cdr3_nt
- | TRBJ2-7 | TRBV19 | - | CASSPEDPWGGDEQYF | TGTGCCAGTAGTCCCGAAGACCCCTGGGGAGGCGACGAGCAGTACTTC
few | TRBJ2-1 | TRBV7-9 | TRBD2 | CASSPRASGSNEQFF | TGTGCCAGCAGCCCCCGGGCTAGCGGGTCCAATGAGCAGTTCTTC
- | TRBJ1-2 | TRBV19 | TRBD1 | CASSIDPTGNYGYTF | TGTGCCAGTAGTATAGATCCGACAGGGAACTATGGCTACACCTTC
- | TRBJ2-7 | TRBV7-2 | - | CASSSRVDEQYF | TGTGCCAGCAGCTCGAGGGTTGACGAGCAGTACTTC
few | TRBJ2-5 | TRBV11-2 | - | CASSFVQETQYF | TGTGCCAGCAGCTTCGTACAAGAGACCCAGTACTTC
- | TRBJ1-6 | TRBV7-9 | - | CASSPTGKGNSPLHF | TGTGCCAGCAGCCCCACCGGCAAAGGGAATTCACCCCTCCACTTT
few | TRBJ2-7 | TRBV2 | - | CASRLPGSYEQYF | TGTGCCAGCAGACTGCCGGGCTCCTACGAGCAGTACTTC
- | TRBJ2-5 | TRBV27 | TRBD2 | CASSSNPPGLAGAWEETQYF | TGTGCCAGCAGTTCCAATCCACCGGGACTAGCGGGAGCGTGGGAAGAGACCCAGTACTTC
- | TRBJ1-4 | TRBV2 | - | CASSEPRDINEKLFF | TGTGCCAGCAGTGAACCCCGTGACATTAATGAAAAACTGTTTTTT
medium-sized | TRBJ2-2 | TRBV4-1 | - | CASSQAYAGELFF | TGCGCCAGCAGCCAAGCGTACGCCGGGGAGCTGTTTTTT
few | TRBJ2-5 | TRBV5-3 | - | CASSLEVAYQETQYF | TGTGCCAGCAGCTTGGAGGTAGCGTACCAAGAGACCCAGTACTTC
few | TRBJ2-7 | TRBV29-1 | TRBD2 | CSAYGLADSYEQYF | TGCAGCGCCTACGGGCTAGCGGACTCCTACGAGCAGTACTTC
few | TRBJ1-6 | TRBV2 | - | CASSALGGLSSYNSPLHF | TGTGCCAGCAGTGCTTTGGGGGGCCTAAGCTCCTATAATTCACCCCTCCACTTT
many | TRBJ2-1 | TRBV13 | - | CASSLNGGVGEQFF | TGTGCCAGCAGCTTAAACGGGGGAGTGGGGGAGCAGTTCTTC
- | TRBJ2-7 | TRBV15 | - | CATSSSYRSSYEQYF | TGTGCCACCAGCTCTTCTTACAGGAGCTCCTACGAGCAGTACTTC
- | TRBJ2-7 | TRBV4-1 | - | CASSLLGDYEQYF | TGCGCCAGCAGCCTTCTAGGGGACTACGAGCAGTACTTC
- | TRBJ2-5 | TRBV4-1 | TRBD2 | CASSQGLAETQYF | TGCGCCAGCAGCCAAGGACTAGCCGAGACCCAGTACTTC
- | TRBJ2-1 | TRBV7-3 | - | CASSLGTGPYNEQFF | TGTGCCAGCAGCTTAGGGACGGGACCATACAATGAGCAGTTCTTC
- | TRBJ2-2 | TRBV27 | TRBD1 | CASSFLTGGVGGELFF | TGTGCCAGCAGTTTCCTGACAGGGGGCGTCGGCGGGGAGCTGTTTTTT
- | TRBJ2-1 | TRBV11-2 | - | CASSKPLTGNNEQFF | TGTGCCAGCAGCAAACCCTTAACGGGAAACAATGAGCAGTTCTTC
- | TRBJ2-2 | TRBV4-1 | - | CASSQVGSNTGELFF | TGCGCCAGCAGCCAAGTGGGGAGTAACACCGGGGAGCTGTTTTTT
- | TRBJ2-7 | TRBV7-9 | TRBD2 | CASSLASGNVDEQYF | TGTGCCAGCAGCTTAGCTAGCGGGAATGTGGACGAGCAGTACTTC
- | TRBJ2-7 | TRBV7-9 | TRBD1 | CASSPTGGGDEQYF | TGTGCCAGCAGCCCCACAGGGGGCGGCGACGAGCAGTACTTC
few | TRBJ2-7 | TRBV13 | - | CASSLGLRGIEQYF | TGTGCCAGCAGCTTAGGCCTTCGAGGGATCGAGCAGTACTTC
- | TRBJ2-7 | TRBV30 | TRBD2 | CAWSVGASGPYEQYF | TGTGCCTGGAGTGTAGGGGCTAGCGGGCCCTACGAGCAGTACTTC
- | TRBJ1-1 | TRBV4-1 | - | CASSQGSGLEAFF | TGCGCCAGCAGCCAAGGTTCGGGCCTTGAAGCTTTCTTT
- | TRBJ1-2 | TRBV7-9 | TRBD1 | CASSLTTGFGYTF | TGTGCCAGCAGCTTGACGACAGGGTTCGGCTACACCTTC
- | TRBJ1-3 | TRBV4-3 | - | CASSLAKARAIYF | TGCGCCAGCAGCCTGGCTAAGGCCCGGGCCATATATTTT
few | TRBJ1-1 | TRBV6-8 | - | CASSYGWGNTEAFF | TGTGCCAGCAGTTATGGCTGGGGGAACACTGAAGCTTTCTTT
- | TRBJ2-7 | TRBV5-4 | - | CASSSGWEQYF | TGTGCCAGCAGCTCCGGGTGGGAGCAGTACTTC